The T cell receptor (beta chain) under discussion was sequenced for a study of CD8 T cells in ankylosing spondylitis. The table lists this clonotype with many counts. The antigen is not known. Quantitative 5'-RACE with molecular barcodes was used to make the TCR beta libraries. TCRdb fed the 5' RACE reads into MiXCR, producing one record per CDR3 protein. The table includes some 240,000 distinct CDR3 sequences, more than 5.5% detected once. Overall study results and limits: Relatively scarce in peripheral blood, disease-linked clones were CD8+. Matched ankylosing spondylitis synovial fluid reportedly showed significant enrichment of disease-linked clones. A TCR beta motif made of fewer than ten highly homologous variants seemed typical of ankylosing spondylitis blood.

The CDR3 extends over 15 amino acids. In germline, CDR1 is PRHDT, CDR2 FYEKMQ (reference sequence). The germline V and J ends were trimmed by 0 bases and 4 bases, with 12 bases remaining between them. This TCR came from a male donor with ankylosing spondylitis. This sequence joins TRBV13 and TRBJ1-2; D remains unclear. Sequencing was performed on blood, either unsorted or a sorted T cell fraction (not recorded which). The CDR3 region is CASSLGRRPTYGYTF. The DNA of the CDR3 is TGTGCCAGCAGCTTAGGCCGCCGGCCTACCTATGGCTACACCTTC.